Shown below are 17 T cell receptor beta chains from a single sample sequenced in a study of T cells in Graves' hyperthyroidism and ophthalmopathy. The investigators amplified TCR beta CDR3 regions from RNA transcripts. The HTBI primer set was used in a first-round RT-PCR of the TCR CDR3. Via MiXCR, TCRdb re-called the multiplex PCR reads, giving one row per CDR3 protein. The sample lists approximately 640,000 distinct CDR3 sequences; about 17% were seen once. The source material was blood. The receptors come from a woman younger than 45 with Graves' hyperthyroidism.

This clonotype occurred once. This may arise from a read error, as a much more abundant clone is one base away. This sequence joins TRBV18 and TRBJ2-7; 7 bases are shared with TRBD1. Per germline, CDR1 KGHSH and CDR2 LQKENI. V trimming: 9 bases; J trimming: 2 bases; junction bases outside the gene matches: 13. The CDR3 is made up of 15 amino acids. Here the CDR3 reads CARSPDRALAYEQYF. The CDR3, as DNA: TGTGCCAGGTCTCCCGACAGGGCCCTCGCCTACGAGCAGTACTTC.

This clonotype was recorded many times. This chain links TRBV30 with TRBJ1-2; no firm D call. CDR3 length equals 12 residues. Trimming stripped 5 bases from V and 3 bases from J, with 10 bases between. Germline lookup yields CDR1 GTSNPN and CDR2 SVGIG (reference sequence). The CDR3 sequence: CAWVPPYYGYTF. The CDR3 DNA reads as TGTGCCTGGGTCCCCCCCTACTATGGCTACACCTTC.

This sequence joins TRBV6-2 or TRBV6-3 and TRBJ1-4, with 8 bases aligning to TRBD1. V lost 4 bases and J lost 8; bases outside the gene matches: 6. Germline V CDR1 and CDR2: MNHEY, SVGEGT. CDR3 size: 14 residues. The CDR3 nucleotides read TGTGCCAGCAGTTTGGAGACAGGGGACGAAAAACTGTTTTTT. Protein product: CASSLETGDEKLFF.

This sequence joins TRBV6-1 and TRBJ2-1; possibly TRBD2 for D (6 bases). V was clipped by 8 bases and J by 7 bases, with 9 bases between them. Germline V gene lookup returns CDR1 MNHNS and CDR2 SASEGT. The length of the CDR3 is 11 residues. The CDR3 is CASQSGNEQFF. The CDR3 DNA follows: TGTGCCAGCCAAAGCGGGAATGAGCAGTTCTTC.

This clonotype showed up many times. V and J are TRBV3-1 and TRBJ1-5; D ambiguous. The CDR3 has 15 residues. The V gene lost 2 bases and the J gene lost 0 bases, with 8 bases spanning the gap. CDR1 is LGHDT and CDR2 is YNNKEL in the germline V gene (reference sequence). CDR3 bases: TGTGCCAGCAGCCAACGGTGGGATAGCAATCAGCCCCAGCATTTT. The encoded protein is CASSQRWDSNQPQHF.

In DNA form, the CDR3 reads TGTGCCACCAGAGGGAGCGGGGGCTCCTACAATGAGCAGTTCTTC. It encodes CATRGSGGSYNEQFF. The rearrangement uses TRBV15 and TRBJ2-1, with 8 positions matching TRBD2. Germline CDR1 and CDR2: LNHNV and YYDKDF (reference sequence). CDR3 length: 15 amino acids. With V trimmed by 6 bases and J by 0 bases, 4 bases remained unmatched.

The chain uses TRBV6-1 and TRBJ2-7; D is unresolved. The germline V gene has CDR1 MNHNS and CDR2 SASEGT. The CDR3 sequence is 13 residues long. The V end lost 6 bases, the J end lost 7 bases, and 16 bases lay between the germline ends. Written as DNA, the CDR3 is TGTGCCAGCAGATTTCCCTATGTGGAGGAGCAGTACTTC. It encodes CASRFPYVEEQYF.

As regards this clonotype: Without the conserved terminal phenylalanine or tryptophan, this CDR3 likely stems from a read error. The chain employs TRBV9 and TRBJ1-2, with 8 positions matching TRBD1. In germline, CDR1 is SGDLS, CDR2 YYNGEE. J gave up 7 bases and V 5 bases, and 7 bases lay outside the gene matches. The length of the CDR3 is 13 residues. This CDR3 reads CASSYSDRAGYTL. The CDR3 nucleotides read TGTGCCAGCAGTTACTCGGACAGGGCTGGCTACACCCTC.

The chain links TRBV10-2 to TRBJ2-7; TRBD1 aligns across 10 bases. This CDR3 is 14 amino acids long. J was trimmed by 7 bases and V by 7 bases; bases with no gene match: 10. Per germline, CDR1 WSHSY and CDR2 SAAADI. In DNA form, the CDR3 reads TGCGCCAGCACCTCGGGACAGGGGTCGAGAGAGCAGTACTTC. This translates into CASTSGQGSREQYF.

This clonotype has at least ten counts. The V and J genes are TRBV28 and TRBJ2-3, with TRBD2 identical over 7 bases. Per the germline V gene, CDR1 is MDHEN and CDR2 is SYDVKM. The CDR3 is 14 amino acids. V dropped 5 bases and J dropped 14; count of bases not matched to a gene: 16. The CDR3 DNA reads as TGTGCCAGCAGTGCTTACAAGCGGGACCCCACCGGGTATTTT. Residues: CASSAYKRDPTGYF.

In this sample, this clonotype turned up a few times. CDR3 in DNA: TGTGCCAGCAGTCAAGGACAGGGACGGGGTGGCTACACCTTC. It encodes CASSQGQGRGGYTF. The J gene is TRBJ1-2, the V gene TRBV28, with 8 nucleotides matching TRBD1. The CDR3 has 14 residues. The germline V gene has CDR1 MDHEN and CDR2 SYDVKM. V was clipped by 5 bases and J by 7 bases; unmatched bases: 9.

This clonotype was seen many times. The chain carries TRBV27 and TRBJ2-3; D gene uncertain. The CDR3 is 15 amino acids. Germline V CDR1 and CDR2: MNHEY, SMNVEV (reference sequence). With 5 bases removed from V and 5 bases from J, the gap between germline ends came to 17 bases. CDR3 loop: CASSPRGERVDTQYF. For the CDR3, the DNA is TGTGCCAGCAGTCCCCGAGGAGAAAGGGTAGATACGCAGTATTTT.

The chain recombines TRBV12-3 or TRBV12-4 with TRBJ2-1, with a possible D match to TRBD2 (5 bases). This CDR3 spans 12 amino acids. The ends were cut back, 6 bases at V and 7 bases at J, with 10 bases in the middle. The CDR3 is CASRLGSNEQFF. CDR3 nucleotide sequence: TGTGCCAGCAGGCTGGGGAGTAATGAGCAGTTCTTC.

This clonotype was observed a few times. CDR3 in amino acids: CASSHRGQSFQETQYF. The CDR3 DNA follows: TGTGCCAGCTCGCACCGGGGGCAAAGTTTCCAAGAGACCCAGTACTTC. This sequence joins TRBV6-1 and TRBJ2-5; perhaps D is TRBD1 or TRBD2 (6 bases each). The CDR3 sequence is 16 residues long. Germline V CDR1 and CDR2: MNHNS, SASEGT. The V gene lost 8 bases and the J gene lost 1 base, with 20 bases spanning the gap.

This clonotype was observed many times. The chain uses TRBV20-1 and TRBJ1-1, with 9 bases that match TRBD1. The V gene end was trimmed by 3 bases and the J gene end by 6 bases; junction bases not matched to a gene: 2. Germline V lookup: CDR1 DFQATT, CDR2 SNEGSKA (reference sequence). This CDR3 has 12 amino acids. The DNA of the CDR3 is TGCAGTGCTAGGGGACAGGGCCCTGAAGCTTTCTTT. This translates into CSARGQGPEAFF.

This clonotype appeared a few times. The chain recombines TRBV4-1 with TRBJ1-2; the D gene is possibly TRBD1 (5 bases). V lost 0 bases, J lost 4 bases, and 12 bases lay in between. Germline lookup yields CDR1 MGHRA and CDR2 YSYEKL. The CDR3 runs 15 residues. CDR3 sequence: CASSQEAQGLYGYTF. The CDR3 coding sequence is TGCGCCAGCAGCCAAGAAGCCCAGGGCCTCTATGGCTACACCTTC.

As for this clonotype: A read error may explain this, as a much larger clone is one base away. The chain uses TRBV7-2 and TRBJ1-2; D perhaps matches TRBD1 (6 bases). Looked up from germline, CDR1 is SGHTA and CDR2 is FQGNSA. CDR3 length equals 15 residues. Trimming shortened V by 1 base and J by 8 bases, and 17 bases separated the two germline ends. This CDR3 reads CASSLVSAGAEGYTF. DNA of the CDR3: TGTGCCAGCAGCTTAGTGTCGGCAGGGGCGGAGGGCTACACCTTC.